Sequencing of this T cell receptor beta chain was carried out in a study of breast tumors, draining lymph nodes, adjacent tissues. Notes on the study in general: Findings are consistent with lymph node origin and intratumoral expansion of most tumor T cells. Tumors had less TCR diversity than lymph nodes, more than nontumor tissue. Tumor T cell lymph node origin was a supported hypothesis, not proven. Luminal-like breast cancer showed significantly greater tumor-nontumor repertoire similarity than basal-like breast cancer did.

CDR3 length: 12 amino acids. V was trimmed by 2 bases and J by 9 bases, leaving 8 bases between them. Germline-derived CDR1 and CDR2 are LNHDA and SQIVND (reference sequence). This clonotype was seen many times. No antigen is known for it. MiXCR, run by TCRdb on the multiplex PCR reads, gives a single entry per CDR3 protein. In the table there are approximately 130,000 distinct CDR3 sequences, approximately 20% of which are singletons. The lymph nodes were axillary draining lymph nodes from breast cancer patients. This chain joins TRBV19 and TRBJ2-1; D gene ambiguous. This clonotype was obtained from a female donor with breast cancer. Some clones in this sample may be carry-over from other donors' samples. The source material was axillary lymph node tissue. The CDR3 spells CASSINSLEQFF. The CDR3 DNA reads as TGTGCCAGTAGTATAAACAGTCTTGAGCAGTTCTTC.